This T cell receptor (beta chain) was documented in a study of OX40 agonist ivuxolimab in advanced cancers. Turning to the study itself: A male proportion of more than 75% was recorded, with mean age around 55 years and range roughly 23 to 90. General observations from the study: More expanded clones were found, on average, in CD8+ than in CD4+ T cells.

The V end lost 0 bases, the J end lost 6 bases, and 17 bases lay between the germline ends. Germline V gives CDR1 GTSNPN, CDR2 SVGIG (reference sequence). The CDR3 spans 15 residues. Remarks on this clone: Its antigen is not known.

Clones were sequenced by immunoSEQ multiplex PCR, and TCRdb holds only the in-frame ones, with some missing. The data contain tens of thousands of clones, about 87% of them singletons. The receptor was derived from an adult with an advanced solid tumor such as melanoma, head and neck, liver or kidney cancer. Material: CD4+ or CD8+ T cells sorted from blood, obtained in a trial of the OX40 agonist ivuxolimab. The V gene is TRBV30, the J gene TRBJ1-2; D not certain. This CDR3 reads CAWSVFQPRSDGYTF. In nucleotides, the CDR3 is TGTGCCTGGAGTGTATTTCAACCACGCAGCGATGGCTACACCTTC.